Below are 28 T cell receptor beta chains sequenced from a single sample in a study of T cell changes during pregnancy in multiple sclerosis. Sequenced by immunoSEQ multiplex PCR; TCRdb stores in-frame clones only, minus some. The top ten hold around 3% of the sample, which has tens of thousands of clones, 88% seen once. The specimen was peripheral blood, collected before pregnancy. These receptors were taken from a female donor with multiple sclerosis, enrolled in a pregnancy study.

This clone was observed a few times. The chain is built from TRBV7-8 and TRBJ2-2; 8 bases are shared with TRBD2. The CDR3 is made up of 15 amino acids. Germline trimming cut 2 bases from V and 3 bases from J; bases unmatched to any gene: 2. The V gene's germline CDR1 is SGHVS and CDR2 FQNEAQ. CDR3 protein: CASSLSGGDTGELFF. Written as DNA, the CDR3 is TGTGCCAGCAGCTTAAGCGGGGGTGACACCGGGGAGCTGTTTTTT.

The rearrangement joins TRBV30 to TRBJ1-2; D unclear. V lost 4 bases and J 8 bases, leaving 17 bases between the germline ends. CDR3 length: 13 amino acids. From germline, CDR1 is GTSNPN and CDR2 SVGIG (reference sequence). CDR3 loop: CAWTLARTGGYTF. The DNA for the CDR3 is TGTGCCTGGACGCTCGCTAGAACGGGGGGCTACACCTTC.

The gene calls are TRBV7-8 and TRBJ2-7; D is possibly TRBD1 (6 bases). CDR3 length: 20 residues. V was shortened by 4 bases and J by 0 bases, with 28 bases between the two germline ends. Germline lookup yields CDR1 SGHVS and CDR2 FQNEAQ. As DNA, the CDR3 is TGTGCCAGCAGCTACAGGGACCGAGCGGAGCTCCATAAAGGCTCCTACGAGCAGTACTTC. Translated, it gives CASSYRDRAELHKGSYEQYF.

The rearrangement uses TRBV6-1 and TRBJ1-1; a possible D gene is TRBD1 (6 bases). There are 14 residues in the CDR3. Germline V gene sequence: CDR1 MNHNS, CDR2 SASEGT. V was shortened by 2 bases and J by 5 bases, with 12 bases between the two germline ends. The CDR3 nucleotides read TGTGCCAGCAGTGAAACAGGGAGTATTACTGAAGCTTTCTTT. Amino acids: CASSETGSITEAFF.

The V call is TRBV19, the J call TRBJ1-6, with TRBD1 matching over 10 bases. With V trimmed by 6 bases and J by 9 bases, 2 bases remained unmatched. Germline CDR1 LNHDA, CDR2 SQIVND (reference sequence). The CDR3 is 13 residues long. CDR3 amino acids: CASSDRGRSPLHF. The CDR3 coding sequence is TGTGCCAGTAGCGACAGGGGGCGTTCACCCCTCCACTTT.

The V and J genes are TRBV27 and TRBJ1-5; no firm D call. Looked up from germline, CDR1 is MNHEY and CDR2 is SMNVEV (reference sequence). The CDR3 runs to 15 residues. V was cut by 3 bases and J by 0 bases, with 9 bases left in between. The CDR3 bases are TGTGCCAGCAGTTTTCTACAGAATAGCAATCAGCCCCAGCATTTT. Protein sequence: CASSFLQNSNQPQHF.

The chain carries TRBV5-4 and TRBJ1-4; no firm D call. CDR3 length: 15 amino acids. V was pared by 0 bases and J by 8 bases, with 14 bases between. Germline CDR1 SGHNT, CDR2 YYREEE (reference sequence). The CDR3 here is CASSLARENEEKLFF. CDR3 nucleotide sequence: TGTGCCAGCAGCTTGGCGCGGGAGAACGAGGAAAAACTGTTTTTT. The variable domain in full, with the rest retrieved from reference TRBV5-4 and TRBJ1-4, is ETGVTQSPTHLIKTRGQQVTLRCSSQSGHNTVSWYQQALGQGPQFIFQYYREEENGRGNFPPRFSGLQFPNYSSELNVNALELDDSALYLCASSLARENEEKLFFGSGTQLSVL.

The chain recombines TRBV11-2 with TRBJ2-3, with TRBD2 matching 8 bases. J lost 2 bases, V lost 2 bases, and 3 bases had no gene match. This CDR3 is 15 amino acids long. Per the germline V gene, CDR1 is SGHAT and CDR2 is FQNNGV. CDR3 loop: CASSLNSGATDTQYF. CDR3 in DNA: TGTGCCAGCAGCTTAAATAGCGGGGCCACAGATACGCAGTATTTT.

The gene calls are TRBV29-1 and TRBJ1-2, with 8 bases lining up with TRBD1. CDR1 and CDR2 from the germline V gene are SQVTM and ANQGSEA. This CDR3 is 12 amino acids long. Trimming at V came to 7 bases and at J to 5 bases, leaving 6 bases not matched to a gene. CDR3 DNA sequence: TGCAGCGCCCGACAGGGGATGTATGGCTACACCTTC. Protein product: CSARQGMYGYTF.

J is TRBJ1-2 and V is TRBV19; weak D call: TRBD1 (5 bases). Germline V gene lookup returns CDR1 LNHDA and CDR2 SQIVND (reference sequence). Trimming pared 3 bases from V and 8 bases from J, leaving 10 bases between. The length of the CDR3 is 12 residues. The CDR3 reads CASSISRAGYTF. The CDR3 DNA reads TGTGCCAGTAGTATCAGCAGGGCGGGCTACACCTTC.

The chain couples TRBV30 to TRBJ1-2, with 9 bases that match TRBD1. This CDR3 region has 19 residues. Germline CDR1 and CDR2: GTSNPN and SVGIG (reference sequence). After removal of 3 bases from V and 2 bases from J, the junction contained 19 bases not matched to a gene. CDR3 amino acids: CAWRGGYWDREESNYGYTF. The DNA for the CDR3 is TGTGCCTGGAGAGGGGGATACTGGGACAGGGAGGAGTCCAACTATGGCTACACCTTC.

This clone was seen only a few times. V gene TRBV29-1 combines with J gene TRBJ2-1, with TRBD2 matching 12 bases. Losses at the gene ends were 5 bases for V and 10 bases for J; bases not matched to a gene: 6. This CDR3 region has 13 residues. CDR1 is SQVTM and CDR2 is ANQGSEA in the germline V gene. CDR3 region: CSVTSGGRREQFF. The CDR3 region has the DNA TGCAGCGTTACTAGCGGGGGGAGACGGGAGCAGTTCTTC.

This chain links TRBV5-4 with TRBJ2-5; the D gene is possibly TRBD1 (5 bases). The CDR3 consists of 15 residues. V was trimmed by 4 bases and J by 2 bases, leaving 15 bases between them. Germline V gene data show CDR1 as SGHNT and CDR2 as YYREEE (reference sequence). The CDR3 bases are TGTGCCAGCAGCCTCATTCAGACAGTTCAAGAGACCCAGTACTTC. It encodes CASSLIQTVQETQYF. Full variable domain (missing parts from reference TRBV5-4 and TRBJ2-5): ETGVTQSPTHLIKTRGQQVTLRCSSQSGHNTVSWYQQALGQGPQFIFQYYREEENGRGNFPPRFSGLQFPNYSSELNVNALELDDSALYLCASSLIQTVQETQYFGPGTRLLVL.

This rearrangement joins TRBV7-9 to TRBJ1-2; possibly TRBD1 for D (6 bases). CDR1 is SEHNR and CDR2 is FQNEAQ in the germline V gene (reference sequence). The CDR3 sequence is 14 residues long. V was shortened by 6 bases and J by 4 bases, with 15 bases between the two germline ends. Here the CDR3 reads CASRGDGQFYGYTF. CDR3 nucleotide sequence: TGTGCCAGCAGAGGAGACGGACAGTTCTATGGCTACACCTTC.

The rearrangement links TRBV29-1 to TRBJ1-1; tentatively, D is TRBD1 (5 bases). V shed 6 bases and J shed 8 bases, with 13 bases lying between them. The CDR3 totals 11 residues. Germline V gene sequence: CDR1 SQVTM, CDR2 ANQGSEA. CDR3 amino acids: CSVSRAAEAFF. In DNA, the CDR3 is TGCAGCGTCTCCAGGGCTGCCGAAGCTTTCTTT. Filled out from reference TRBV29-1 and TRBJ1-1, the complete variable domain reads SAVISQKPSRDICQRGTSLTIQCQVDSQVTMMFWYRQQPGQSLTLIATANQGSEATYESGFVIDKFPISRPNLTFSTLTVSNMSPEDSSIYLCSVSRAAEAFFGQGTRLTVV.

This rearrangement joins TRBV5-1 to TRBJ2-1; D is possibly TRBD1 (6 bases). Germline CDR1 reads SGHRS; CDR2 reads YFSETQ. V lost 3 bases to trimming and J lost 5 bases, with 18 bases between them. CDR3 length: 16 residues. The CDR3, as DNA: TGCGCCAGCAGCTATATTCGGACAGCCAGCAACAATGAGCAGTTCTTC. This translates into CASSYIRTASNNEQFF.

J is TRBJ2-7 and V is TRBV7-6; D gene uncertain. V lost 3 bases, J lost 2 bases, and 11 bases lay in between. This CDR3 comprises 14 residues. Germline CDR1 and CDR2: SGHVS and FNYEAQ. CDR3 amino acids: CASSLGRLPYEQYF. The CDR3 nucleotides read TGTGCCAGCAGCTTGGGCAGGCTTCCCTACGAGCAGTACTTC.

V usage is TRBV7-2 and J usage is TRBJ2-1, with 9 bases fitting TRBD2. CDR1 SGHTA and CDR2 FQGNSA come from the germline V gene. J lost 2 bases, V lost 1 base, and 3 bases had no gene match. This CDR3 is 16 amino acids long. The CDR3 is CASSLDGGGAYNEQFF. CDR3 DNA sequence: TGTGCCAGCAGCTTAGATGGCGGGGGGGCCTACAATGAGCAGTTCTTC.

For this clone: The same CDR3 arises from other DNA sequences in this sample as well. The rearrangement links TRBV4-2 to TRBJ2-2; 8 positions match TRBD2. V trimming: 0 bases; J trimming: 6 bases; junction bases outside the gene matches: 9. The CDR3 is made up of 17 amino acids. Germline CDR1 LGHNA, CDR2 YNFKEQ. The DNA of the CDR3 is TGTGCCAGCAGCCAAGACCTCGCGGGGGGTTCCCCCGGGGAGCTGTTTTTT. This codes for CASSQDLAGGSPGELFF.

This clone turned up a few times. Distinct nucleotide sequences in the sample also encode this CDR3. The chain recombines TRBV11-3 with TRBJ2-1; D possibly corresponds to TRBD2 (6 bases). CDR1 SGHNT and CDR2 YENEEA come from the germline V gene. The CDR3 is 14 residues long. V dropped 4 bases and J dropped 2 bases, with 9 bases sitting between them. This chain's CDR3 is CASSSGLAYNEQFF. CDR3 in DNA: TGTGCCAGCAGCTCGGGACTTGCCTACAATGAGCAGTTCTTC.

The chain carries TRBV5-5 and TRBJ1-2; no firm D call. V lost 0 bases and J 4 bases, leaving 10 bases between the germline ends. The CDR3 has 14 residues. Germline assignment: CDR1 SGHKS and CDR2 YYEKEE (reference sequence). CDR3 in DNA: TGTGCCAGCAGCTTGGGGGAGCTCATCTATGGCTACACCTTC. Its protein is CASSLGELIYGYTF.

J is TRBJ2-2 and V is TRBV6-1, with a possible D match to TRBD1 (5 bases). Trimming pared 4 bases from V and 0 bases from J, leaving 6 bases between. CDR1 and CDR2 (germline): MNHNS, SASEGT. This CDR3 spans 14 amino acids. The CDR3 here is CASSGQPNTGELFF. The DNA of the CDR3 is TGTGCCAGCAGTGGACAGCCGAACACCGGGGAGCTGTTTTTT.

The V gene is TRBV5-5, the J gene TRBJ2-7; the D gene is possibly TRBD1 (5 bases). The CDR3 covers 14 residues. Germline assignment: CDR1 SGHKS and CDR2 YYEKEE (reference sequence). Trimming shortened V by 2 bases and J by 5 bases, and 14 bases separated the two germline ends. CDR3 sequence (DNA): TGTGCCAGCAGCTTCCGCAGGGAACTGAACGAGCAGTACTTC. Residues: CASSFRRELNEQYF.

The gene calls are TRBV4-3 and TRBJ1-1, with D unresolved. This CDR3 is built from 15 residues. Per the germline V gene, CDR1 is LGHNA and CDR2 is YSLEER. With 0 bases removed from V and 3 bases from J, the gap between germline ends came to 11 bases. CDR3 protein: CASSQDNSRYTEAFF. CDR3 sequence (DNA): TGCGCCAGCAGCCAAGATAATTCGAGGTACACTGAAGCTTTCTTT.

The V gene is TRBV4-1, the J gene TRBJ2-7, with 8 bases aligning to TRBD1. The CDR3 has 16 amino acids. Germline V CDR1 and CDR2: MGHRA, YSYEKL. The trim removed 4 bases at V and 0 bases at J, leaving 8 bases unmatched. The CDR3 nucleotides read TGCGCCAGCAGCCCTATGACAGGGGACGGCTCCTACGAGCAGTACTTC. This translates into CASSPMTGDGSYEQYF.

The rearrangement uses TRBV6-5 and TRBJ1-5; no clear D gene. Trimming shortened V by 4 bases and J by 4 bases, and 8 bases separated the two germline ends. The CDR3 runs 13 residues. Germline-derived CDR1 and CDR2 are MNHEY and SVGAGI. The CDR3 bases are TGTGCCAGCAGTTCGAGGTCTAATCAGCCCCAGCATTTT. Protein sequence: CASSSRSNQPQHF.

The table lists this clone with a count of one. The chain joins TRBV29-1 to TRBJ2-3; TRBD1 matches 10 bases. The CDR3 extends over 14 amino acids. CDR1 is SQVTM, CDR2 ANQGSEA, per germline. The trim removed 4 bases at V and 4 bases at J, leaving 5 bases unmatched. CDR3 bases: TGCAGCGTTGCTCCTGACAGGGGGCCAGATACGCAGTATTTT. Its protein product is CSVAPDRGPDTQYF.

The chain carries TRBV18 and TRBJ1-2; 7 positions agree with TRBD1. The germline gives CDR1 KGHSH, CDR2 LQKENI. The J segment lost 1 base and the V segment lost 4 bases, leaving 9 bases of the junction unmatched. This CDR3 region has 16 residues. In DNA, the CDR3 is TGTGCCAGCTCACATAACAGGGACAGTATTAACTATGGCTACACCTTC. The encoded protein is CASSHNRDSINYGYTF.